This TCR beta chain was obtained from a study of PD-L1 blockade in urothelial cancer. Looking at the study overall: It was at 3 weeks (second dose) and 6 weeks after treatment start that blood was analyzed. The study, taken as a whole, reports: In blood at 3 weeks, tumor-associated clones expanded more among patients with durable benefit.

The table came from immunoSEQ multiplex PCR; TCRdb's copy has only in-frame clones and leaves some out. In the table there are around 70,000 clones, 84% of which are singletons. The time point denotes: pretreatment peripheral blood. Trimming took 0 bases from V and 1 from J, leaving 11 bases between them. Germline V gene data show CDR1 as SGDLS and CDR2 as YYNGEE. The CDR3 totals 15 residues. For this clone: What it binds is unknown.

The sequence came from a woman aged 70-85 years with urothelial cancer. Source: PBMCs, taken around atezolizumab (anti-PD-L1) treatment. This sequence joins TRBV9 and TRBJ2-7; TRBD1 is a possible D gene (5 bases). Written as DNA, the CDR3 is TGTGCCAGCAGCGTAGGGGTAGGGGCTTCCTACGAGCAGTACTTC. It yields the protein CASSVGVGASYEQYF.